The entry below describes one T cell receptor beta chain. This record comes from a study of blood T cell repertoires in COVID-19. The method was immunoSEQ multiplex PCR; TCRdb's version includes in-frame clones alone and lacks a portion of them. The sample carries approximately 150,000 clones, about 85% recorded once. The CDR3 loop spans 15 amino acids. The V gene lost 1 base and the J gene lost 3 bases, with 12 bases spanning the gap. Germline values: CDR1 LGHNA, CDR2 YSLEER. This chain links TRBV4-3 with TRBJ1-1; D is uncertain. Sequenced material: peripheral blood. This sequence originates from a man aged 35 to 55 with acute or convalescent COVID-19. CDR3 nucleotides: TGCGCCAGCAGCCAAGTGGGCCGCATGGACACTGAAGCTTTCTTT. This codes for CASSQVGRMDTEAFF.